A single sample gave rise to the 5 T cell receptor beta chains below, sequenced in a study of cytomegalovirus exposure and HLA in healthy donors. Here immunoSEQ multiplex PCR was the method, and the copy in TCRdb shows in-frame clones only, minus some. The sample has 250,000 or so clones, roughly 89% seen once; the top ten hold around 2.6%. Input material: PBMCs. The receptor source for this set is a man between 18 and 29 years old in good health and CMV-seronegative.

There are a few counts of this clone. This rearrangement joins TRBV5-6 to TRBJ2-3; D not resolved. The V gene lost 3 bases and the J gene lost 2 bases, with 10 bases spanning the gap. Germline CDR1 reads SGHDT; CDR2 reads YYEEEE. The CDR3 is 14 residues long. CDR3 nucleotide sequence: TGTGCCAGCAGCTCCTTGACAAACACAGATACGCAGTATTTT. Translated, it gives CASSSLTNTDTQYF.

V is TRBV7-2 and J is TRBJ1-1; D perhaps matches TRBD1 (5 bases). Trimming left V 2 bases short and J 4 bases short, with 11 bases between. Germline-derived CDR1 and CDR2 are SGHTA and FQGNSA. This CDR3 comprises 14 residues. The CDR3 DNA follows: TGTGCCAGCAGCTTACGACAGCCTTCCACTGAAGCTTTCTTT. Protein product: CASSLRQPSTEAFF.

The V gene is TRBV9, the J gene TRBJ2-7; 8 nucleotides agree with TRBD2. The CDR3 consists of 15 residues. CDR1 is SGDLS, CDR2 YYNGEE, per germline. V was pared by 0 bases and J by 2 bases, with 4 bases of the junction left unmatched. CDR3 sequence reads: CASSVEGGGTYEQYF. CDR3 bases: TGTGCCAGCAGCGTAGAGGGCGGGGGGACCTACGAGCAGTACTTC.

This chain connects TRBV6-6 to TRBJ2-5, with 7 bases matching TRBD1. This CDR3 is 16 amino acids long. Trimming cost V 6 bases and J 0 bases; bases outside gene matches: 10. Germline CDR1 reads MNHNY; CDR2 reads SVGAGI (reference sequence). CDR3 in amino acids: CASSFATGTNQETQYF. CDR3 coding DNA: TGTGCCAGCAGCTTCGCGACAGGGACCAACCAAGAGACCCAGTACTTC.

V and J are TRBV13 and TRBJ1-4; TRBD1 matches 7 bases. Germline CDR1 is PRHDT and CDR2 is FYEKMQ (reference sequence). With V trimmed by 0 bases and J by 5 bases, 6 bases remained unmatched. The CDR3 length is 16 residues. CDR3 DNA sequence: TGTGCCAGCAGCTTAGGCGTGGGACAGACGAATGAAAAACTGTTTTTT. This codes for CASSLGVGQTNEKLFF.